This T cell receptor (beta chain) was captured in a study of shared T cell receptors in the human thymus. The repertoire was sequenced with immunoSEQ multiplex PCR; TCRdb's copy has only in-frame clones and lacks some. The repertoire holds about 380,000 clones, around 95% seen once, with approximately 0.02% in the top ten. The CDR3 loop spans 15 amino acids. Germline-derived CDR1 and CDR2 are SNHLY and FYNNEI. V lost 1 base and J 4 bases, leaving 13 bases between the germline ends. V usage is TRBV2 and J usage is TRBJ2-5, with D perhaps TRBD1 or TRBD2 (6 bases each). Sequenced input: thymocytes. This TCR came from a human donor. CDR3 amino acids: CASSEVKRGAETQYF. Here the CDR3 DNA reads TGTGCCAGCAGTGAAGTGAAGAGGGGGGCAGAGACCCAGTACTTC.